The rows below give T cell receptor beta chains drawn from one sample of a study of shared clonotypes between healthy human individuals. Sequencing was performed with immunoSEQ multiplex PCR; in TCRdb, only in-frame clones are kept and a portion is missing. The sample holds around 1.9 million clones, under 95% seen once. The sequencing input was naive CD8+ T cells from PBMCs. These receptor sequences come from a man aged 18 to 29 in good health. Some clones in this sample may be carry-over from other donors' samples. CDR3s include the opening cysteine and the closing phenylalanine or tryptophan. Each record gives: V gene, J gene, CDR3 length, CDR3 protein.

>TRBV9|TRBJ2-3|16
CASSVGLAELGDTQYF
>TRBV5-1|TRBJ2-1|12
CASRGDGNEQFF
>TRBV6-6|TRBJ1-5|13
CASSYSPRQPQHF
>TRBV7-2|TRBJ2-7|15
CASSFGQRPSYEQYF
>TRBV9|TRBJ2-2|17
CASSVEYWTGGTGELFF
>TRBV5-4|TRBJ2-7|15
CASSLGAGSAYEQYF
>TRBV7-2|TRBJ1-1|18
CASSFLFQGALMNTEAFF
>TRBV7-8|TRBJ2-3|12
CASSLGLDTQYF
>TRBV28|TRBJ1-1|13
CASSPRMNTEAFF
>TRBV5-4|TRBJ1-1|13
CASSLGGVTEAFF
>TRBV28|TRBJ2-5|18
CASSLEATSGTSQETQYF
>TRBV30|TRBJ2-7|10
CAWSSNEQYF
>TRBV9|TRBJ2-5|16
CASSAPDRGDQETQYF
>TRBV19|TRBJ2-1|12
CASSIPLSEQFF
>TRBV5-4|TRBJ2-7|20
CASSEIGRLSGRGVSNEQYF
>TRBV6-1|TRBJ2-7|15
CASSERGGWAYEQYF
>TRBV7-9|TRBJ2-7|13
CASSPGPGYEQYF
>TRBV13|TRBJ2-1|13
CASRSSISSEQFF
>TRBV5-8|TRBJ2-7|13
CASSPDGSYEQYF
>TRBV21-1|TRBJ1-1|16
CASSNNVSGRGTEAFF
>TRBV30|TRBJ2-1|15
CAWRWTSGRAIEQLF
>TRBV13|TRBJ2-7|15
CASSLNEEGSYEQYF
>TRBV2|TRBJ1-1|13
CASSEWRGGEAFF
>TRBV5-4|TRBJ2-5|15
CASSRGLAGDETQYF
>TRBV5-4|TRBJ2-7|15
CASSSYTDVYYEQYF
>TRBV4-1|TRBJ2-5|13
CASSPGAGETQYF
>TRBV15|TRBJ1-4|15
CATSRRTVSNEKLFF
>TRBV19|TRBJ2-1|15
CASSIGGGAYNEQFF
>TRBV4-1|TRBJ2-1|17
CASSLPAGLAEFNEQFF
>TRBV7-8|TRBJ2-3|14
CASSLADRADTQYF
>TRBV27|TRBJ1-1|14
CASSFFGGNTEAFF
>TRBV9|TRBJ2-3|16
CASSVGPGYWTDTQYF
>TRBV11-2|TRBJ2-7|15
CASSSQYSSGDEQYF
>TRBV7-3|TRBJ2-7|15
CASSRVRGGSYEQYF
>TRBV9|TRBJ1-5|15
CASSGDVDSNQPQHF
>TRBV6-5|TRBJ1-1|14
CASSYSARVVEAFF
>TRBV27|TRBJ2-1|15
CASKRSSGIYNEQFF